This section outlines one TCR beta chain sequence together with its context. Its target is not known. The sample's treatment: approximately nine-day PBMC culture with coronavirus spike peptide pools or control peptides (ViraFEST assay). Antigen-specific T cells were expanded with peptide pools by ViraFEST, and TCRs were then sequenced. Sequencing of the DNA from cultured CD4+ T cells was carried out with the Oncomine TCR Beta short-read assay. TCRdb called the PCR reads again in MiXCR, with one record for every CDR3 protein. The data hold 15,000 to 25,000 distinct CDR3 sequences, with about two fifths observed a single time. The CDR3 runs 14 residues. The V end lost 6 bases, the J end lost 4 bases, and 12 bases lay between the germline ends. Germline CDR1 SGHAT, CDR2 FQNNGV. This record belongs to a study of vaccination and CD4 T cells after COVID-19. General study results and limits: Researchers report that 304 of 307 vaccine-specific clones in convalescent patients proved spike mono-reactive.

This chain connects TRBV11-2 to TRBJ2-2; TRBD2 is a possible D gene (6 bases). The receptor was derived from a human donor with COVID-19. Sequenced material: cultured CD4+ T cells from blood. CDR3 region: CASRVFGGTGELFF. In DNA form, the CDR3 reads TGTGCCAGCAGAGTATTCGGGGGCACCGGGGAGCTGTTTTTT.